This TCR beta chain was recovered during a study of T cell clonotyping in hematopoietic cell transplantation. Study results and limitations: CD4 and CD8 repertoire contributions could not be separated without sorting. At the given depth, recipient repertoires were over 95% de novo clonotypes. Recipient TCR diversity dropped after transplant; expanded clonotypes rose from day 30 to 180.

On this clone itself: Its antigen is not known.

Generated by immunoSEQ multiplex PCR, the TCRdb table keeps only in-frame clones and is missing some. The data contain a few thousand clones, roughly nine tenths of them singletons. The sequenced sample was peripheral blood mononuclear cells, obtained 100 days after allogeneic stem cell transplant. The TCR was taken from a male patient aged 70-79 years who had an allogeneic stem cell transplant from an unrelated donor, so T cells may come from the graft donor. Some clones in this sample may be carry-over from other donors' samples.

The CDR3 loop is CASSLMQWGNSGELFF. CDR3 DNA: TGTGCCAGCAGCTTGATGCAGTGGGGTAACTCCGGGGAGCTGTTTTTT. The gene calls are TRBV5-6 and TRBJ2-2; no clear D gene. Deletions cut 1 base from V and 6 bases from J, with 16 bases between. CDR1 SGHDT and CDR2 YYEEEE come from the germline V gene. The CDR3 has 16 amino acids.